This TCR beta chain is from a study of T cell repertoires in cytomegalovirus infection. From the reads, TCRdb called clonotypes with MiXCR, one entry per CDR3 protein. There are approximately 500,000 distinct CDR3 sequences in the sample; around 30% occur only once, and roughly 15% lies in the top ten. Germline V CDR1 and CDR2: LNHDA, SQIVND (reference sequence). There are 16 residues in the CDR3. V was trimmed by 1 base and J by 2 bases, leaving 9 bases between them. As for this clonotype: What it binds is unknown.

The sample consisted of cultured PBMCs, taken from culture after CMV antigen stimulation. The source of this sequence is a human donor in good health (CMV status not recorded). Some clones in this sample may be carry-over from other donors' samples. This sequence joins TRBV19 and TRBJ2-6; no reliable D call. The CDR3 here is CASSIGLAAGANVLTF. CDR3 DNA: TGTGCCAGTAGTATAGGGTTGGCAGCTGGGGCCAACGTCCTGACTTTC.